Only one count was recorded for the clone carrying this T cell receptor beta chain. The sample is drawn from a study of blood T cell repertoires in COVID-19. Study context: Sites across the United States, Italy and Spain contributed samples from acute and convalescent COVID-19. The cDNA or gDNA used as material had been derived from T cells, B-cell-depleted T cells, or PBMCs.

Source study methods: Amplification with reference gene primers provided the estimates of nucleated cell counts. Method: immunoSEQ multiplex PCR; TCRdb's copy keeps in-frame clones and lacks some. D and trimming come from the DNA, and the V and J calls and clone size come from that table. The sample consists of about 310,000 clones, roughly 91% of them appearing once. This CDR3 region has 16 residues. The germline V gene encodes CDR1 SEHNR and CDR2 FQNEAQ (reference sequence). Trimming stripped 3 bases from V and 1 base from J, with 15 bases between. The chain recombines TRBV7-9 with TRBJ1-1; D not certain. The sequenced sample was peripheral blood. The sequence was collected from a man aged 50-60 years with active or convalescent COVID-19. CDR3 in DNA: TGTGCCAGCAGCTTCGACCCGAGACGGGAGAACACTGAAGCTTTCTTT. Its protein is CASSFDPRRENTEAFF.